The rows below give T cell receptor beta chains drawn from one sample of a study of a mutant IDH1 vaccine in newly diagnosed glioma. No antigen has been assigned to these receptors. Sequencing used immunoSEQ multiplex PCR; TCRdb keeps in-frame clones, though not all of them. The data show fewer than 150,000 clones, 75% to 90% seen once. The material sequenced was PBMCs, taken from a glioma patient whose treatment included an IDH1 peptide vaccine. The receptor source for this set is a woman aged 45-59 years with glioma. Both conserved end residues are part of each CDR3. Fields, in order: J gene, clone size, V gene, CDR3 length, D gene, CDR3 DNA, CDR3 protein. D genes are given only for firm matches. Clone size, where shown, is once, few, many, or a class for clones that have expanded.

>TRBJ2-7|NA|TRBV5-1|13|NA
TGCGCCAGCAGCTTAGCCACAGCCTACGAGCAGTACTTC
CASSLATAYEQYF
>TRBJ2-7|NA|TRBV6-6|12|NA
TGTGCCAGCAGTTTCGACAGATACGAGCAGTACTTC
CASSFDRYEQYF
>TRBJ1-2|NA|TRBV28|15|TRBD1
TGTGCCGTCAGGACAGGGGGCGCTGGGGGCTATGGCTACACCTTC
CAVRTGGAGGYGYTF
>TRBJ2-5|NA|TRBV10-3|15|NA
TGTGCCATCAGTGATTCTCTAGGGCCGCAAGAGACCCAGTACTTC
CAISDSLGPQETQYF
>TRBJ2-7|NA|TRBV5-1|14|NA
TGCGCCAGCAGCTTGCTCCTTAGCTCCTACGAGCAGTACTTC
CASSLLLSSYEQYF
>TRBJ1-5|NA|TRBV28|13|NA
TGTGCCAGCAGTTCCCTCGGGCCCCAGCCCCAGCATTTT
CASSSLGPQPQHF
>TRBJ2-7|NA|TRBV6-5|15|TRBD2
TGTGCCAGCAGTTACCTGGGAGGGCCTCGGGACGAGCAGTACTTC
CASSYLGGPRDEQYF
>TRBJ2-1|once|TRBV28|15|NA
TGTGCCAGCAGTTTCACAAATCTGGCTTACAATGAGCAGTTCTTC
CASSFTNLAYNEQFF
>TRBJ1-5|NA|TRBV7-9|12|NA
TGTGCCAGCAGCTTTAGCAATCAGCCCCAGCATTTT
CASSFSNQPQHF
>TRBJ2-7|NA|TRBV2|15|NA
TGTGCCAGCAGCGCCACAGGGATCGGCACCTACGAGCAGTACTTC
CASSATGIGTYEQYF
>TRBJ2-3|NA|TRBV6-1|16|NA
TGTGCCAGCAGTGCCACCGGTGGGGGGCGCGAAGATACGCAGTATTTT
CASSATGGGREDTQYF
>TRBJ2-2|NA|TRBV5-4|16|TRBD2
TGTGCCAGCAGCCCGGAACTAGCGGGAGTCGCGGGGGAGCTGTTTTTT
CASSPELAGVAGELFF
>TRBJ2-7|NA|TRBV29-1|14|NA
TGCAGCGTTGAAGGTGGAGGCAGTCCCTACGAGCAGTACTTC
CSVEGGGSPYEQYF
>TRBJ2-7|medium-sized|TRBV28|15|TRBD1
TGTGTTACAACGTCCCCCGGACAGGGAAGTGTCGAGCAGTACTTC
CVTTSPGQGSVEQYF
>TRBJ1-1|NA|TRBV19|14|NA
TGTGCCAGTAGTCAAGGGCGACCTAACACTGAAGCTTTCTTT
CASSQGRPNTEAFF
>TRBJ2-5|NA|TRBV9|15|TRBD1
TGTGCCAGCAGCGTAGGAAGGGGGCGCGGAGAGACCCAGTACTTC
CASSVGRGRGETQYF
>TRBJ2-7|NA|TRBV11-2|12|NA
TGTGCCAGCAGCCACCCGAGGGGCGAGCAGTACTTC
CASSHPRGEQYF
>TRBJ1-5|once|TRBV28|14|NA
TGTGCCAGCAGTTTCGCTCAGGCCAATCAGCCCCAGCATTTT
CASSFAQANQPQHF
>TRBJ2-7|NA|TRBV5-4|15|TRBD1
TGTGCCAGCAGCCCACCGGGACAGGGTAGCTACGAGCAGTACTTC
CASSPPGQGSYEQYF
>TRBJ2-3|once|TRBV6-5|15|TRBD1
TGTGCCAGCAACGAACAGGGGGCTAGCACAGATACGCAGTATTTT
CASNEQGASTDTQYF
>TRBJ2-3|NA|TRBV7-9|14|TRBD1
TGTGCCAGCAGACAGGGGGCTTCCCCAGATACGCAGTATTTT
CASRQGASPDTQYF
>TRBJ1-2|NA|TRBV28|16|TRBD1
TGTGCCAGCAGTCCGGGACAGGGGGTTATGAACTATGGCTACACCTTC
CASSPGQGVMNYGYTF
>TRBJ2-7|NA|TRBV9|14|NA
TGTGCCAGCAGCGTAGCCCTTTCCCCCTACGAGCAGTACTTC
CASSVALSPYEQYF
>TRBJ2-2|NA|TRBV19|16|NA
TGTGCCAGTAGTATAGCAGGGCTGCAGGGGACCGGGGAGCTGTTTTTT
CASSIAGLQGTGELFF
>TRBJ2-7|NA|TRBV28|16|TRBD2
TGTGCCAGCAGTGGGCCACTAGCGGAGCTTTCGTACGAGCAGTACTTC
CASSGPLAELSYEQYF
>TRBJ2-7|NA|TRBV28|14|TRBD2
TGTGCCAGCAGTTCTAGCGGGAGGTTCTACGAGCAGTACTTC
CASSSSGRFYEQYF
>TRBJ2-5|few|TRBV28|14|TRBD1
TGTGCCAGCAGCCCGGGACAGGCCTTGTGGACCCAGTACTTC
CASSPGQALWTQYF
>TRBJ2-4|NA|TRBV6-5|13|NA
TGTGCCAGCAGTTACTCGGAGGGGAACATTCAGTACTTC
CASSYSEGNIQYF
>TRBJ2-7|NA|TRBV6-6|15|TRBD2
TGTGCCAGCAGTTACTCAGGCGGGGGATCCTACGAGCAGTACTTC
CASSYSGGGSYEQYF
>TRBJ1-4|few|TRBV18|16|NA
TGTGCCAGCTCACCAAATCCGGGCCAGGATAATGAAAAACTGTTTTTT
CASSPNPGQDNEKLFF